This is a list of T cell receptor beta chains from one sample in a study of cytomegalovirus exposure and HLA in healthy donors. Clones were read by immunoSEQ multiplex PCR, and TCRdb kept only the in-frame ones, dropping some. The table has some 200,000 clones, 81% seen once. Sequenced input: PBMCs. These receptors were taken from a man aged 50-60 years in good health and CMV-seronegative. CDR3s include the opening cysteine and the closing phenylalanine or tryptophan. The order of the fields is CDR3 protein, CDR3 DNA, clone size, V gene, D gene, J gene. The D gene is left open where the match is weak. Size tells how often a clone was seen (once, few, many) or the class of an expanded clone, and some rows leave it out.

CDR3 protein: CASSPGDQRAPLHF; CDR3 DNA: TGTGCCAGCAGCCCAGGGGATCAGAGAGCACCCCTCCACTTT; clone size: .; V gene: TRBV9; D gene: .; J gene: TRBJ1-6
CDR3 protein: CASSQATDVNTEAFF; CDR3 DNA: TGCGCCAGCAGCCAAGCTACAGATGTGAACACTGAAGCTTTCTTT; clone size: few; V gene: TRBV4-3; D gene: .; J gene: TRBJ1-1
CDR3 protein: CASSADRAHEQYF; CDR3 DNA: TGTGCCAGCAGCGCGGACAGGGCGCACGAGCAGTACTTC; clone size: .; V gene: TRBV9; D gene: TRBD1; J gene: TRBJ2-7
CDR3 protein: CASSLVGQGDNEQFF; CDR3 DNA: TGTGCCAGCAGCTTAGTAGGACAGGGGGACAATGAGCAGTTCTTC; clone size: .; V gene: TRBV11-3; D gene: TRBD1; J gene: TRBJ2-1
CDR3 protein: CASSSGQGLMGNTEAFF; CDR3 DNA: TGTGCCAGCAGCTCGGGACAGGGGTTAATGGGGAACACTGAGGCTTTCTTT; clone size: once; V gene: TRBV5-8; D gene: TRBD1; J gene: TRBJ1-1
CDR3 protein: CSVPGGSEQFF; CDR3 DNA: TGCAGCGTCCCCGGGGGATCCGAGCAGTTCTTC; clone size: .; V gene: TRBV29-1; D gene: .; J gene: TRBJ2-1
CDR3 protein: CASSSGSGANVLTF; CDR3 DNA: TGTGCCAGCAGTAGCGGGTCTGGGGCCAACGTCCTGACTTTC; clone size: once; V gene: TRBV6-1; D gene: .; J gene: TRBJ2-6
CDR3 protein: CASSAKGQGNSDTQYF; CDR3 DNA: TGTGCCAGCAGCGCGAAGGGACAGGGCAATTCAGATACGCAGTATTTT; clone size: once; V gene: TRBV9; D gene: TRBD1; J gene: TRBJ2-3
CDR3 protein: CASSPGWGRNQPQHF; CDR3 DNA: TGTGCCAGCAGCCCCGGGTGGGGGCGAAATCAGCCCCAGCATTTT; clone size: .; V gene: TRBV9; D gene: .; J gene: TRBJ1-5
CDR3 protein: CASSLDGQAYSFF; CDR3 DNA: TGCGCCAGCAGCTTGGACGGACAGGCGTATTCTTTCTTT; clone size: .; V gene: TRBV5-1; D gene: TRBD1; J gene: TRBJ1-1
CDR3 protein: CASTLNRADGYTF; CDR3 DNA: TGTGCCAGCACCTTGAACAGGGCGGATGGCTACACCTTC; clone size: .; V gene: TRBV7-8; D gene: .; J gene: TRBJ1-2
CDR3 protein: CASGQENEKLFF; CDR3 DNA: TGTGCCTCGGGACAGGAGAATGAAAAACTGTTTTTT; clone size: .; V gene: TRBV30; D gene: TRBD1; J gene: TRBJ1-4
CDR3 protein: CASSLVETQETQYF; CDR3 DNA: TGTGCCAGCAGCTTAGTAGAAACGCAAGAGACCCAGTACTTC; clone size: .; V gene: TRBV7-8; D gene: .; J gene: TRBJ2-5
CDR3 protein: CASMGQLNSPLHF; CDR3 DNA: TGTGCCAGCATGGGACAGCTCAATTCACCCCTCCACTTT; clone size: .; V gene: TRBV6-5; D gene: TRBD1; J gene: TRBJ1-6
CDR3 protein: CASSARQGAPNEQFF; CDR3 DNA: TGTGCCAGCAGCGCCCGACAGGGAGCCCCCAATGAGCAGTTCTTC; clone size: .; V gene: TRBV9; D gene: TRBD1; J gene: TRBJ2-1
CDR3 protein: CASRPGGSGNQPQHF; CDR3 DNA: TGTGCCAGCAGACCTGGCGGGAGTGGCAATCAGCCCCAGCATTTT; clone size: .; V gene: TRBV6-5; D gene: .; J gene: TRBJ1-5
CDR3 protein: CASSFRLGSGELFF; CDR3 DNA: TGTGCCAGCAGCTTTAGACTAGGTTCCGGGGAGCTGTTTTTT; clone size: .; V gene: TRBV7-2; D gene: .; J gene: TRBJ2-2
CDR3 protein: CASSRAGNKGYTF; CDR3 DNA: TGTGCCAGCAGCCGGGCGGGGAATAAGGGCTACACCTTC; clone size: .; V gene: TRBV7-9; D gene: .; J gene: TRBJ1-2
CDR3 protein: CASSTGYSNQPQHF; CDR3 DNA: TGTGCCAGCAGTACAGGGTATAGCAATCAGCCCCAGCATTTT; clone size: .; V gene: TRBV27; D gene: .; J gene: TRBJ1-5
CDR3 protein: CASSFQDSYYYEQYF; CDR3 DNA: TGTGCCAGCAGTTTTCAGGACAGCTACTATTACGAGCAGTACTTC; clone size: few; V gene: TRBV6-5; D gene: .; J gene: TRBJ2-7
CDR3 protein: CASSLAGLARSGNTIYF; CDR3 DNA: TGTGCCAGCAGCTTGGCGGGATTGGCCCGCTCTGGAAACACCATATATTTT; clone size: .; V gene: TRBV5-6; D gene: .; J gene: TRBJ1-3
CDR3 protein: CASTLNNEQFF; CDR3 DNA: TGTGCCAGCACCCTAAACAATGAGCAGTTCTTC; clone size: .; V gene: TRBV2; D gene: .; J gene: TRBJ2-1
CDR3 protein: CASSWRGGRGDTQYF; CDR3 DNA: TGTGCCAGCAGCTGGCGGGGGGGCCGAGGGGATACGCAGTATTTT; clone size: .; V gene: TRBV5-6; D gene: TRBD2; J gene: TRBJ2-3
CDR3 protein: CASSVVGTMDEQFF; CDR3 DNA: TGTGCCAGCAGCGTAGTTGGGACTATGGATGAGCAGTTCTTC; clone size: .; V gene: TRBV9; D gene: TRBD2; J gene: TRBJ2-1
CDR3 protein: CAWNRGLGEETQYF; CDR3 DNA: TGTGCCTGGAACCGAGGCCTAGGGGAAGAGACCCAGTACTTC; clone size: .; V gene: TRBV30; D gene: .; J gene: TRBJ2-5
CDR3 protein: CSSSSTDRLYTGNTIYF; CDR3 DNA: TGTTCCAGCAGCTCCACGGACAGGCTATATACTGGAAACACCATATATTTT; clone size: .; V gene: TRBV7-9; D gene: TRBD1; J gene: TRBJ1-3
CDR3 protein: CASGRGGDQPQHF; CDR3 DNA: TGTGCCAGCGGCCGGGGGGGGGATCAGCCCCAGCATTTT; clone size: .; V gene: TRBV7-6; D gene: .; J gene: TRBJ1-5
CDR3 protein: CASSIQTGSYGYTF; CDR3 DNA: TGTGCCAGTAGTATTCAGACAGGGAGCTATGGCTACACCTTC; clone size: .; V gene: TRBV19; D gene: TRBD1; J gene: TRBJ1-2
CDR3 protein: CASSLTLVDETQYF; CDR3 DNA: TGTGCCAGCAGCTTAACTCTAGTAGACGAGACCCAGTACTTC; clone size: .; V gene: TRBV7-2; D gene: .; J gene: TRBJ2-5
CDR3 protein: CASSPGNTGELFF; CDR3 DNA: TGTGCCAGCAGCCCAGGGAACACCGGGGAGCTGTTTTTT; clone size: once; V gene: TRBV9; D gene: .; J gene: TRBJ2-2
CDR3 protein: CASSIQGGTTEAFF; CDR3 DNA: TGTGCCAGTAGTATCCAGGGTGGTACCACTGAAGCTTTCTTT; clone size: .; V gene: TRBV19; D gene: .; J gene: TRBJ1-1
CDR3 protein: CASSFYGTGDEQFF; CDR3 DNA: TGTGCCAGCAGTTTTTACGGGACAGGGGATGAGCAGTTCTTC; clone size: once; V gene: TRBV27; D gene: TRBD1; J gene: TRBJ2-1
CDR3 protein: CASSEGRPSGYTF; CDR3 DNA: TGTGCCAGCAGTGAAGGCAGACCTAGCGGCTACACCTTC; clone size: few; V gene: TRBV6-1; D gene: .; J gene: TRBJ1-2
CDR3 protein: CAISEGTGLIETQYF; CDR3 DNA: TGTGCCATCAGTGAGGGGACAGGGTTGATCGAGACCCAGTACTTC; clone size: .; V gene: TRBV10-3; D gene: TRBD1; J gene: TRBJ2-5
CDR3 protein: CAISEIQGERTEAFF; CDR3 DNA: TGTGCCATCAGTGAGATACAGGGGGAAAGGACTGAAGCTTTCTTT; clone size: .; V gene: TRBV10-3; D gene: TRBD1; J gene: TRBJ1-1
CDR3 protein: CASRASGGNEQFF; CDR3 DNA: TGTGCCAGCCGGGCTAGCGGGGGGAATGAGCAGTTCTTC; clone size: .; V gene: TRBV27; D gene: TRBD2; J gene: TRBJ2-1
CDR3 protein: CASSLGGTPLTSNQPQHF; CDR3 DNA: TGTGCCAGCAGCTTGGGGGGGACACCACTCACTTCCAATCAGCCCCAGCATTTT; clone size: .; V gene: TRBV5-6; D gene: .; J gene: TRBJ1-5
CDR3 protein: CASSIALFSSTDTQYF; CDR3 DNA: TGTGCCAGTAGTATAGCCCTTTTTAGCAGCACAGATACGCAGTATTTT; clone size: .; V gene: TRBV19; D gene: .; J gene: TRBJ2-3
CDR3 protein: CASSYPTGVTDTQYF; CDR3 DNA: TGTGCCAGCAGTTACCCTACCGGGGTCACAGATACGCAGTATTTT; clone size: .; V gene: TRBV6-7; D gene: .; J gene: TRBJ2-3
CDR3 protein: CASSLGTEAFF; CDR3 DNA: TGTGCCAGCAGCCTAGGCACTGAAGCTTTCTTT; clone size: .; V gene: TRBV5-6; D gene: .; J gene: TRBJ1-1
CDR3 protein: CASSLSTGVTEAFF; CDR3 DNA: TGTGCCAGCAGTTTATCTACCGGGGTCACTGAAGCTTTCTTT; clone size: .; V gene: TRBV27; D gene: .; J gene: TRBJ1-1
CDR3 protein: CASSYRGDTQYF; CDR3 DNA: TGTGCCAGCAGTTATAGAGGTGATACGCAGTATTTT; clone size: .; V gene: TRBV6-5; D gene: .; J gene: TRBJ2-3
CDR3 protein: CASSLETSGGLADEQFF; CDR3 DNA: TGTGCCAGCAGCTTAGAGACTAGCGGGGGGCTAGCGGATGAGCAGTTCTTC; clone size: few; V gene: TRBV7-6; D gene: TRBD2; J gene: TRBJ2-1
CDR3 protein: CASSLEGLRGYGYTF; CDR3 DNA: TGTGCCAGCAGCTTAGAGGGGTTGCGGGGCTATGGCTACACCTTC; clone size: few; V gene: TRBV7-9; D gene: .; J gene: TRBJ1-2
CDR3 protein: CASSEQYNSPLHF; CDR3 DNA: TGTGCCAGTAGTGAACAGTATAATTCACCCCTCCACTTT; clone size: .; V gene: TRBV19; D gene: .; J gene: TRBJ1-6
CDR3 protein: CSVETRTGVNTGELFF; CDR3 DNA: TGCAGCGTTGAAACCCGGACAGGGGTGAACACCGGGGAGCTGTTTTTT; clone size: .; V gene: TRBV29-1; D gene: TRBD1; J gene: TRBJ2-2
CDR3 protein: CASRAPWTGYNEQYF; CDR3 DNA: TGTGCCAGCAGGGCACCCTGGACAGGGTACAACGAGCAGTACTTC; clone size: .; V gene: TRBV2; D gene: TRBD1; J gene: TRBJ2-7
CDR3 protein: CASSPAGYGAVSGANVLTF; CDR3 DNA: TGTGCCAGCAGCCCGGCAGGGTATGGGGCTGTATCTGGGGCCAACGTCCTGACTTTC; clone size: .; V gene: TRBV5-6; D gene: .; J gene: TRBJ2-6
CDR3 protein: CASSPSQGAQADTQYF; CDR3 DNA: TGCGCCAGCAGCCCTTCACAGGGGGCGCAGGCAGATACGCAGTATTTT; clone size: .; V gene: TRBV5-1; D gene: TRBD1; J gene: TRBJ2-3
CDR3 protein: CSVERLGNTEAFF; CDR3 DNA: TGCAGCGTTGAAAGACTCGGGAATACAGAAGCTTTCTTT; clone size: .; V gene: TRBV29-1; D gene: .; J gene: TRBJ1-1
CDR3 protein: CASSASMNTEAFF; CDR3 DNA: TGCGCCAGCAGTGCCAGTATGAACACTGAAGCTTTCTTT; clone size: .; V gene: TRBV10-2; D gene: .; J gene: TRBJ1-1
CDR3 protein: CASSLQLNTEAFF; CDR3 DNA: TGTGCCAGCAGCTTACAGTTGAACACTGAAGCTTTCTTT; clone size: .; V gene: TRBV5-6; D gene: .; J gene: TRBJ1-1
CDR3 protein: CASSLKGVGEQFF; CDR3 DNA: TGTGCCAGCAGCTTAAAGGGGGTCGGTGAGCAGTTCTTC; clone size: .; V gene: TRBV13; D gene: .; J gene: TRBJ2-1
CDR3 protein: CASSIDRRRYDTQYF; CDR3 DNA: TGTGCCAGTAGTATCGACAGGCGCCGGTACGATACGCAGTATTTT; clone size: .; V gene: TRBV19; D gene: .; J gene: TRBJ2-3
CDR3 protein: CASSGGQMNTEAFF; CDR3 DNA: TGCGCCAGCAGTGGGGGACAGATGAACACTGAAGCTTTCTTT; clone size: .; V gene: TRBV10-2; D gene: TRBD1; J gene: TRBJ1-1